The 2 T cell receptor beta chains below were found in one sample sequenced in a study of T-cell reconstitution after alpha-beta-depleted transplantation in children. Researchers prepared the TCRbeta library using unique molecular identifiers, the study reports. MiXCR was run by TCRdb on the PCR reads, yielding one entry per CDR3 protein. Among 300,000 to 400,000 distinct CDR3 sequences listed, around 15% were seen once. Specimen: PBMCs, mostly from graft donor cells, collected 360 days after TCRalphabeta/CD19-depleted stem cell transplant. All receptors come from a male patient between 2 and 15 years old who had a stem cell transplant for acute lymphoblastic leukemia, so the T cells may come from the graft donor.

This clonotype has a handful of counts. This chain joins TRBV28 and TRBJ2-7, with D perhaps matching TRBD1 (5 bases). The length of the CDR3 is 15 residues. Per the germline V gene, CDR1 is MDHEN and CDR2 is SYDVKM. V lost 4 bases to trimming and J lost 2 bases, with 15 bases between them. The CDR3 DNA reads TGTGCCAGCAGTTGGGGTACAGGTGGTGCCTACGAGCAGTACTTC. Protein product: CASSWGTGGAYEQYF.

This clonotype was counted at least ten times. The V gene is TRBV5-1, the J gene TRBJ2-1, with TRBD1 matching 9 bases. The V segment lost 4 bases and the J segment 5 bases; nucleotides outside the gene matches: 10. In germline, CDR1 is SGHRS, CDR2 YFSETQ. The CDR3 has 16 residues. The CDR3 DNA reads TGCGCCAGCAGCGATTGGACAGGGGCTCTACACAATGAGCAGTTCTTC. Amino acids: CASSDWTGALHNEQFF.